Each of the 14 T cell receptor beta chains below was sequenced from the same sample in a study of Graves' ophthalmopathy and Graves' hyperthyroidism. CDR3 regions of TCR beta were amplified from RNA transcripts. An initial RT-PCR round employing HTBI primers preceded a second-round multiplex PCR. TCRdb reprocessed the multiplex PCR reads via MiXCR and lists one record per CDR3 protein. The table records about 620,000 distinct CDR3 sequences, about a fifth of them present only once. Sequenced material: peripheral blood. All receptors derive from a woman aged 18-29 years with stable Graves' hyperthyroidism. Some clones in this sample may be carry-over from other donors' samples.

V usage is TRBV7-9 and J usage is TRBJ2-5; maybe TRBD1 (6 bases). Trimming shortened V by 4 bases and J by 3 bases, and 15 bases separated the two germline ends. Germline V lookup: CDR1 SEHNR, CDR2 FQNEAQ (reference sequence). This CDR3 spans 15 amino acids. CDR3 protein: CASSSHRASEETQYF. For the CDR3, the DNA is TGTGCCAGCAGCTCGCACAGGGCGTCTGAAGAGACCCAGTACTTC. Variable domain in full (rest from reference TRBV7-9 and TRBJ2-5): DTGVSQNPRHKITKRGQNVTFRCDPISEHNRLYWYRQTLGQGPEFLTYFQNEAQLEKSRLLSDRFSAERPKGSFSTLEIQRTEQGDSAMYLCASSSHRASEETQYFGPGTRLLVL.

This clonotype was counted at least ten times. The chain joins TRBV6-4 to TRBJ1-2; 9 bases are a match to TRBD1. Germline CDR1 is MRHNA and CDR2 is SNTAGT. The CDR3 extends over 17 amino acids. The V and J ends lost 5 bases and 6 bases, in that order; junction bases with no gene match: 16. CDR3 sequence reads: CASSLSEPGQGRDGYTF. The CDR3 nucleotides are TGTGCCAGCAGTCTGTCGGAACCGGGACAGGGACGAGATGGCTACACCTTC.

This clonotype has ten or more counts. The CDR3 is CASSPGRGLAGGYTGELFF. The CDR3, as DNA: TGCGCCAGCAGCCCGGGACGGGGACTAGCGGGAGGCTACACCGGGGAGCTGTTTTTT. This chain connects TRBV10-1 to TRBJ2-2; TRBD2 aligns across 15 bases. The trim removed 6 bases at V and 3 bases at J, leaving 11 bases unmatched. The CDR3 is 19 amino acids. Looked up from germline, CDR1 is WNHNN and CDR2 is SYGVQD (reference sequence).

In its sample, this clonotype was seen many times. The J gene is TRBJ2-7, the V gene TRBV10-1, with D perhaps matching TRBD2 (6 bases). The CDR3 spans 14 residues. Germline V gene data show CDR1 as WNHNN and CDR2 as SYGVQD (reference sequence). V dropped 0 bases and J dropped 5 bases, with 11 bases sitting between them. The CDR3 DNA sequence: TGCGCCAGCAGTGAGTCGGGCGGCGGGAACGAGCAGTACTTC. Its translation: CASSESGGGNEQYF.

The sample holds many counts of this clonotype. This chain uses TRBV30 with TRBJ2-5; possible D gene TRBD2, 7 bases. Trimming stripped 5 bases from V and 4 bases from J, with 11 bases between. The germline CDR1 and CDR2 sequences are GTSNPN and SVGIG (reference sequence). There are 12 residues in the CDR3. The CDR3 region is CAWHREGETQYF. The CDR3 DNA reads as TGTGCCTGGCACAGGGAGGGAGAGACCCAGTACTTC.

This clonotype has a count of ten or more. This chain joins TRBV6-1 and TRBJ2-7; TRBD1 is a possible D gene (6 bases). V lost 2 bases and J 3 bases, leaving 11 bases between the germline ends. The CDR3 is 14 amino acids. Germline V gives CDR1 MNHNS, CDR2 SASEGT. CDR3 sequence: CASSERGYDYEQYF. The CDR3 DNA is TGTGCCAGCAGTGAAAGGGGGTACGACTACGAGCAGTACTTC.

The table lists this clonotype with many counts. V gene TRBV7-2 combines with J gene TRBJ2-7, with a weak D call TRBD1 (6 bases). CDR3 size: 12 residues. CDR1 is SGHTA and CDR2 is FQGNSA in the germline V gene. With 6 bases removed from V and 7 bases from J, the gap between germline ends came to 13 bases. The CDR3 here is CASSYRVLEQYF. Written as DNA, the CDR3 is TGTGCCAGCAGTTACAGGGTTTTGGAGCAGTACTTC.

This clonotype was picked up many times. The CDR3 DNA reads as TGCGCCAGCCGCTGGTCTGGGGCCAACGTCCTGACTTTC. Protein product: CASRWSGANVLTF. This chain joins TRBV5-1 and TRBJ2-6; no firm D call. Germline CDR1 reads SGHRS; CDR2 reads YFSETQ. Trimming removed 7 bases from V and 1 base from J, with 6 bases in between. The CDR3 totals 13 residues.

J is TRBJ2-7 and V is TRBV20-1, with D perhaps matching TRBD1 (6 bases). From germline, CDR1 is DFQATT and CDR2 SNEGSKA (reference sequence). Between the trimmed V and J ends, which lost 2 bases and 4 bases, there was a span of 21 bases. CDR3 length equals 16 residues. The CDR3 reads CSARSGQGIFFYEQYF. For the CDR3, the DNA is TGCAGTGCTAGATCCGGGCAGGGGATATTTTTTTACGAGCAGTACTTC.

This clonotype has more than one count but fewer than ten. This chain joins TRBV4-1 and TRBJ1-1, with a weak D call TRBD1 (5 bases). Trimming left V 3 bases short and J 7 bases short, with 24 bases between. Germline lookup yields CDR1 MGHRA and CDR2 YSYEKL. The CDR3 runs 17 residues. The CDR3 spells CASSHPIGGGGGREAFF. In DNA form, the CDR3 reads TGCGCCAGCAGCCACCCGATTGGGGGGGGGGGAGGCCGTGAAGCTTTCTTT.

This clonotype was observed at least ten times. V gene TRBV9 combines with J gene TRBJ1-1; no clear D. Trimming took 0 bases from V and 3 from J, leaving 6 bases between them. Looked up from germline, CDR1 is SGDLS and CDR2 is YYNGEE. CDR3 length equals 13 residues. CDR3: CASSVVFYTEAFF. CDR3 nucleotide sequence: TGTGCCAGCAGCGTAGTATTCTACACTGAAGCTTTCTTT.

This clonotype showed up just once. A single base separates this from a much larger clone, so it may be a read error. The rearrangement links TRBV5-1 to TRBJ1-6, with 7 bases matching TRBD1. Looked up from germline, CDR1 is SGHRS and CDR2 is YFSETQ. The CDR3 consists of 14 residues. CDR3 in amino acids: CSSRKGQQNSPLHF. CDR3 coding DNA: TGCTCCAGCAGAAAGGGACAGCAAAATTCACCCCTCCACTTT.

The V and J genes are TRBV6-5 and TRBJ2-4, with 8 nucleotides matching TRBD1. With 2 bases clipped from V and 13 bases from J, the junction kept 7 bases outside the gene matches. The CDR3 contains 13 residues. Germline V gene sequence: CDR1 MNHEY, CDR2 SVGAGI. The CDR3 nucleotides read TGTGCCAGCAGTTACACGGGGGACAGGCCCCAGTACTTC. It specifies CASSYTGDRPQYF.

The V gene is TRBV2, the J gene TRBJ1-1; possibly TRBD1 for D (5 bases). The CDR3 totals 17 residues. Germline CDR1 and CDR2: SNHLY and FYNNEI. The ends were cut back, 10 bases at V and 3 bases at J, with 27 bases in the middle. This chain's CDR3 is CATSSYTVRGLDTEAFF. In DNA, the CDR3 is TGTGCCACCAGCAGCTATACCGTGCGGGGGTTAGACACTGAAGCTTTCTTT. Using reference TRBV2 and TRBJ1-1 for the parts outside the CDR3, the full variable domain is EPEVTQTPSHQVTQMGQEVILRCVPISNHLYFYWYRQILGQKVEFLVSFYNNEISEKSEIFDDQFSVERPDGSNFTLKIRSTKLEDSAMYFCATSSYTVRGLDTEAFFGQGTRLTVV.